Listed below are T cell receptor beta chains from one sample, sequenced in a study of somatic mutations in cytotoxic T cells in rheumatoid arthritis. Clones were sequenced by immunoSEQ multiplex PCR, and TCRdb holds only the in-frame ones, with some missing. The data hold around 15,000 clones, with around 70% observed a single time. The sequenced sample was CD8+ T cells sorted from blood. The receptors shown here come from an adult with rheumatoid arthritis. The CDR3 runs from the conserved cysteine through the conserved F or W. A D gene is named only where the DNA matches it firmly. Not every row has a clone size; where given, it reads once, few, many or a size class.

d_call,clone_size,v_call,j_call,cdr3_aa,cdr3_nt
-,few,TRBV4-3,TRBJ1-2,CASSQTGSAWGYTF,TGCGCCAGCAGCCAAACTGGAAGCGCGTGGGGCTACACCTTC
-,-,TRBV10-3,TRBJ2-1,CAINTAGGPVTGGSFEQFF,TGTGCCATCAACACAGCGGGGGGCCCGGTAACAGGGGGCTCGTTCGAGCAGTTCTTC
-,-,TRBV2,TRBJ2-5,CASRQDQETQYF,TGTGCCAGCAGGCAGGATCAAGAGACCCAGTACTTC
-,-,TRBV21-1,TRBJ2-5,CARPRALTFQETQYF,TGTGCCAGACCTAGGGCCCTAACCTTCCAAGAGACCCAGTACTTC
-,-,TRBV7-7,TRBJ1-2,CASSYDRKTHTF,TGTGCCAGCAGCTACGACAGGAAAACCCACACCTTC
TRBD1,-,TRBV2,TRBJ2-3,CASSEGGGLIYTQYF,TGTGCCAGCAGTGAAGGAGGGGGCCTCATTTATACGCAGTATTTT
-,-,TRBV28,TRBJ1-5,CASSLQDNQPQHF,TGTGCCAGCAGTTTACAGGACAATCAGCCCCAGCATTTT
TRBD1,-,TRBV9,TRBJ1-2,CASSVLPGQGAANYGYTF,TGTGCCAGCAGCGTTTTACCGGGACAGGGGGCTGCTAACTATGGCTACACCTTC
TRBD1,-,TRBV13,TRBJ1-6,CASSLNYRDRPNSPLHF,TGTGCCAGCAGCCTCAATTACCGGGACAGACCAAATTCACCCCTCCACTTT
TRBD2,-,TRBV2,TRBJ2-1,CASRASGGAYNEQFF,TGTGCCAGCAGGGCAAGCGGGGGGGCTTACAATGAGCAGTTCTTC
-,-,TRBV7-2,TRBJ1-5,CASSPGVGSNQPQHF,TGTGCCAGCAGCCCCGGGGTGGGTAGCAATCAGCCCCAGCATTTT
-,-,TRBV7-3,TRBJ2-6,CASSLGGSYSGANVLTF,TGTGCCAGCAGCTTAGGGGGGTCTTACTCTGGGGCCAACGTCCTGACTTTC
-,few,TRBV7-9,TRBJ2-2,CASSLSSAGTGELFF,TGTGCCAGCAGCTTAAGTTCGGCAGGGACCGGGGAGCTGTTTTTT
TRBD1,-,TRBV9,TRBJ2-7,CASSVAGTGRHEQYF,TGTGCCAGCAGCGTAGCCGGGACAGGGCGCCACGAGCAGTACTTC
-,-,TRBV6-1,TRBJ2-7,CASSAPMSTTYEQYF,TGTGCCAGCAGTGCCCCCATGTCAACCACCTACGAGCAGTACTTC
TRBD2,medium-sized,TRBV19,TRBJ2-1,CASSISSGTYNEQFF,TGTGCCAGTAGTATCTCCAGCGGGACCTACAATGAGCAGTTCTTC
-,-,TRBV15,TRBJ1-1,CATSRGSSENTEAFF,TGTGCCACCAGCAGAGGATCGTCTGAAAACACTGAAGCTTTCTTT
-,-,TRBV5-1,TRBJ2-3,CASSRRGSTDTQYF,TGCGCCAGCAGTCGCCGAGGGAGCACAGATACGCAGTATTTT
-,-,TRBV5-6,TRBJ2-7,CASSRTANNYEQYF,TGTGCCAGCAGCCGGACAGCCAACAACTACGAGCAGTACTTC
-,-,TRBV11-2,TRBJ2-7,CASSLGREQYF,TGTGCCAGCAGCTTGGGGAGAGAGCAGTACTTC
-,few,TRBV27,TRBJ2-7,CASSLGVGGYEQYF,TGTGCCAGCAGTCTCGGAGTGGGGGGTTACGAGCAGTACTTC
-,-,TRBV15,TRBJ1-1,CATSSGQNTEAFF,TGTGCCACCAGCAGTGGGCAGAACACTGAAGCTTTCTTT
TRBD2,once,TRBV2,TRBJ2-3,CASRDFGTSGGAVADTQYF,TGTGCCAGCAGAGATTTCGGGACTAGCGGGGGGGCCGTAGCAGATACGCAGTATTTT
-,few,TRBV5-1,TRBJ1-1,CASSTLGELGTEAFF,TGCGCCAGCAGCACCTTGGGAGAATTGGGGACTGAAGCTTTCTTT
-,-,TRBV4-1,TRBJ1-1,CASSQVAIRNTEAFF,TGCGCCAGCAGCCAAGTGGCCATAAGGAACACTGAAGCTTTCTTT
-,-,TRBV15,TRBJ1-1,CATSRGNSRGEAFF,TGTGCCACCAGCAGAGGAAACAGTCGGGGGGAAGCTTTCTTT
-,-,TRBV7-2,TRBJ2-5,CASSFYGGIQETQYF,TGTGCCAGCAGCTTTTACGGAGGTATCCAAGAGACCCAGTACTTC
-,-,TRBV14,TRBJ2-7,CASSQIGGSEQYF,TGTGCCAGCAGCCAAATCGGAGGGAGCGAGCAGTACTTC
TRBD1,-,TRBV27,TRBJ2-7,CASSFGQGEYEQYF,TGTGCCAGCAGTTTCGGACAGGGGGAGTACGAGCAGTACTTC
-,-,TRBV28,TRBJ1-1,CASDSSWDTEAFF,TGTGCCAGCGACAGCTCCTGGGACACTGAAGCTTTCTTT
-,once,TRBV29-1,TRBJ2-7,CSALGGSSFEQYF,TGCAGCGCCTTGGGGGGATCTAGCTTCGAGCAGTACTTC
-,-,TRBV5-1,TRBJ1-1,CASSLYRQGQIGTEAFF,TGCGCCAGCAGCTTGTACCGCCAGGGACAAATAGGCACTGAAGCTTTCTTT
-,-,TRBV27,TRBJ1-3,CASSLDPSGNTIYF,TGTGCCAGCAGTTTAGACCCCTCTGGAAACACCATATATTTT